The 23 T cell receptor beta chains in this list originate from one sample, sequenced in a study of T cells after yellow fever vaccination. TCRdb fed the 5' RACE reads into MiXCR, producing one record per CDR3 protein. The table lists around 340,000 distinct CDR3 sequences, around 12% of them singletons. This specimen consisted of CD4+ T cells sorted from PBMCs, obtained 15 days after the yellow fever booster vaccination. These receptors originate from a young man who received the YFV17D yellow fever vaccine.

The chain combines TRBV7-2 with TRBJ1-1; D remains ambiguous. Trimming stripped 5 bases from V and 1 base from J, with 17 bases between. Germline loops: CDR1 SGHTA, CDR2 FQGNSA. The CDR3 length is 16 residues. CDR3 nucleotide sequence: TGTGCCAGCAGCATAGGAGGGTACGGGAGGAACACTGAAGCTTTCTTT. Its translation: CASSIGGYGRNTEAFF.

CDR3 in amino acids: CASSYTGSNSPLHF. The CDR3 DNA follows: TGTGCCAGCAGTTACACGGGTTCTAATTCACCCCTCCACTTT. V and J are TRBV6-5 and TRBJ1-6, with no clear D. The CDR3 contains 14 residues. The V end was cut by 2 bases, the J end by 6 bases, with 8 bases between. The germline CDR1 and CDR2 sequences are MNHEY and SVGAGI.

The chain uses TRBV7-3 and TRBJ2-2, with 7 positions matching TRBD2. Germline CDR1 is SGHTA and CDR2 is FQGTGA. Trimming took 6 bases from V and 5 from J; bases not matched to a gene: 3. This CDR3 region has 13 residues. CDR3 in DNA: TGTGCCAGCAGTTCACTAGCGACCGGGGAGCTGTTTTTT. Translating gives CASSSLATGELFF.

This clonotype came up a few times. V and J are TRBV6-5 and TRBJ2-7; possibly TRBD1 or TRBD2 for D (6 bases each). Germline values: CDR1 MNHEY, CDR2 SVGAGI. The V gene lost 0 bases and the J gene lost 0 bases, with 15 bases spanning the gap. CDR3 length: 17 amino acids. Written as DNA, the CDR3 is TGTGCCAGCAGTTACTCGATGCCGGGGGCTTTCTCCTACGAGCAGTACTTC. The encoded protein is CASSYSMPGAFSYEQYF.

The chain uses TRBV4-3 and TRBJ2-2; D is unresolved. CDR3 length: 15 amino acids. V was shortened by 5 bases and J by 6 bases, with 16 bases between the two germline ends. Germline CDR1 reads LGHNA; CDR2 reads YSLEER. The CDR3 region has the DNA TGCGCCAGCAGCTCCCATTTTGGTGGCTCCGGGGAGCTGTTTTTT. Residues: CASSSHFGGSGELFF.

This clonotype has more than one count but fewer than ten. The chain couples TRBV6-6 to TRBJ1-2, with D tentatively TRBD1 (6 bases). Germline values: CDR1 MNHNY, CDR2 SVGAGI (reference sequence). The CDR3 runs 13 residues. The germline V and J ends were trimmed by 5 bases and 8 bases, with 15 bases remaining between them. The CDR3 spells CASSQDRLAGYTF. The CDR3 nucleotides are TGTGCCAGCAGTCAAGACAGGCTAGCCGGCTACACCTTC.

The rearrangement uses TRBV18 and TRBJ2-7; TRBD2 aligns across 9 bases. In germline, CDR1 is KGHSH, CDR2 LQKENI. The V segment lost 5 bases and the J segment 1 base; nucleotides outside the gene matches: 6. The CDR3 runs 15 residues. In nucleotides, the CDR3 is TGTGCCAGCTCATACGCGGGGGGGCCGTCCTACGAGCAGTACGTC. As protein: CASSYAGGPSYEQYV.

The V and J genes are TRBV2 and TRBJ1-1; 7 bases match TRBD1. J was trimmed by 7 bases and V by 3 bases; bases with no gene match: 8. Per the germline V gene, CDR1 is SNHLY and CDR2 is FYNNEI. The CDR3 covers 14 residues. The CDR3 sequence is CASSEKGTAVEAFF. CDR3 sequence (DNA): TGTGCCAGCAGTGAGAAAGGGACAGCGGTTGAAGCTTTCTTT.

The CDR3 DNA sequence: TGCAGCGTTGTGGGGGCACAAAAAGAGACCCAGTACTTC. Its protein product is CSVVGAQKETQYF. This rearrangement joins TRBV29-1 to TRBJ2-5; possibly TRBD1 for D (6 bases). CDR1 is SQVTM, CDR2 ANQGSEA, per germline. Trimming took off 4 bases at V and 3 bases at J, with 12 bases between the two ends. This CDR3 contains 13 residues.

The gene calls are TRBV5-5 and TRBJ2-5, with 10 bases matching TRBD1. The germline CDR1 and CDR2 sequences are SGHKS and YYEKEE (reference sequence). This CDR3 comprises 13 residues. V was pared by 4 bases and J by 5 bases, with 2 bases of the junction left unmatched. The CDR3 here is CASSDRGLETQYF. The CDR3 bases are TGTGCCAGCAGCGACAGGGGGCTGGAGACCCAGTACTTC.

This clonotype has ten or more counts. The chain has TRBV21-1 and TRBJ2-4; the table's D call of TRBD1 was not tested on the DNA. TRBV21-1 is noted as a pseudogene. The CDR3 is 17 residues long. The CDR3 nucleotides read TGTGCCAGCAGCAAAGCGCTAGCGCCACAGATCAAAAACATTCAGTACTTC. As protein: CASSKALAPQIKNIQYF.

This clonotype was seen only a few times. The V call is TRBV18, the J call TRBJ2-3; tentatively, D is TRBD1 or TRBD2 (6 bases each). The V gene lost 1 base and the J gene lost 2 bases, with 10 bases spanning the gap. The CDR3 covers 15 residues. Germline CDR1 reads KGHSH; CDR2 reads LQKENI. CDR3: CASSPRGGITDTQYF. For the CDR3, the DNA is TGTGCCAGCTCACCACGAGGGGGGATCACAGATACGCAGTATTTT.

The rearrangement uses TRBV6-5 and TRBJ1-2; unclear D gene. CDR3 length: 15 residues. Germline V gene lookup returns CDR1 MNHEY and CDR2 SVGAGI. The V end lost 6 bases, the J end lost 7 bases, and 21 bases lay between the germline ends. Here the CDR3 DNA reads TGTGCCAGCAGCCTTCTTCCCGTGGCTCTTGGTGGCTACACCTTC. This codes for CASSLLPVALGGYTF.

This clonotype showed up many times. The gene calls are TRBV4-2 and TRBJ1-1; 8 nucleotides align to TRBD1. The CDR3 has 14 residues. Looked up from germline, CDR1 is LGHNA and CDR2 is YNFKEQ. V lost 8 bases and J lost 3; bases outside the gene matches: 8. The CDR3 bases are TGTGCCAGCTCTCCCGGACAGGGCGACACTGAAGCTTTCTTT. The encoded protein is CASSPGQGDTEAFF.

The rearrangement joins TRBV18 to TRBJ2-7; D is unclear. V was cut by 3 bases and J by 6 bases, with 12 bases left in between. Germline assignment: CDR1 KGHSH and CDR2 LQKENI. The CDR3 runs 13 residues. The CDR3 loop reads CASSPPPPGEQYF. CDR3 nucleotides: TGTGCCAGCTCACCTCCCCCGCCAGGCGAGCAGTACTTC.

The chain joins TRBV7-6 to TRBJ1-2; a possible D gene is TRBD1 (5 bases). Per the germline V gene, CDR1 is SGHVS and CDR2 is FNYEAQ. The CDR3 spans 13 residues. This chain's CDR3 is CVVAGATNYGYTF. Written as DNA, the CDR3 is TGTGTCGTAGCCGGGGCGACCAACTATGGCTACACCTTC.

J is TRBJ1-5 and V is TRBV20-1, with D perhaps matching TRBD1 (5 bases). The CDR3 has 16 amino acids. Germline V lookup: CDR1 DFQATT, CDR2 SNEGSKA (reference sequence). Between the trimmed V and J ends, which lost 6 bases and 6 bases, there was a span of 24 bases. CDR3 protein: CSARGTGRGHSQPQHF. DNA for the CDR3: TGCAGTGCACGAGGAACGGGACGCGGACACAGTCAGCCCCAGCATTTT.

The chain recombines TRBV4-3 with TRBJ2-4, with D unresolved. The V end lost 4 bases, the J end lost 8 bases, and 27 bases lay between the germline ends. Germline CDR1 and CDR2: LGHNA and YSLEER. This CDR3 spans 18 amino acids. The CDR3 loop reads CASSRHLIVQLGDDIQYF. DNA for the CDR3: TGCGCCAGCAGCCGGCACCTTATTGTACAGCTCGGAGATGACATTCAGTACTTC.

This clonotype appeared many times. The chain is built from TRBV3-1 and TRBJ1-2, with unresolved D. The CDR3 totals 12 residues. Between the trimmed V and J ends, which lost 3 bases and 8 bases, there was a span of 10 bases. Germline CDR1 reads LGHDT; CDR2 reads YNNKEL (reference sequence). The CDR3 sequence: CASSQGESGYTF. CDR3 sequence (DNA): TGTGCCAGCAGCCAGGGTGAGAGCGGCTACACCTTC. The variable domain in full, completed from reference TRBV3-1 and TRBJ1-2, reads DTAVSQTPKYLVTQMGNDKSIKCEQNLGHDTMYWYKQDSKKFLKIMFSYNNKELIINETVPNRFSPKSPDKAHLNLHINSLELGDSAVYFCASSQGESGYTFGSGTRLTVV.

This clonotype was seen ten or more times. The chain joins TRBV7-3 to TRBJ2-4; D perhaps matches TRBD1 (5 bases). Germline V lookup: CDR1 SGHTA, CDR2 FQGTGA. V gave up 5 bases and J gave up 10 bases, with 9 bases separating them. The CDR3 totals 11 residues. This CDR3 is CASSVDRIQYF. The DNA for the CDR3 is TGTGCCAGCAGCGTCGACAGAATTCAGTACTTC. Filled out from reference TRBV7-3 and TRBJ2-4, the complete variable domain reads GAGVSQTPSNKVTEKGKYVELRCDPISGHTALYWYRQSLGQGPEFLIYFQGTGAADDSGLPNDRFFAVRPEGSVSTLKIQRTERGDSAVYLCASSVDRIQYFGAGTRLSVL.

The chain carries TRBV20-1 and TRBJ1-5, with 10 bases lining up with TRBD1. Looked up from germline, CDR1 is DFQATT and CDR2 is SNEGSKA (reference sequence). CDR3 length: 15 residues. V lost 0 bases and J lost 2; bases outside the gene matches: 1. The CDR3 nucleotides are TGCAGTGCTAGAGAGGGGACAGGGGGCAATCAGCCCCAGCATTTT. It codes for CSAREGTGGNQPQHF.

This clonotype was counted only a few times. V usage is TRBV4-2 and J usage is TRBJ2-3; 11 nucleotides align to TRBD2. V gave up 4 bases and J gave up 4 bases; unmatched junction bases: 7. Germline CDR1 and CDR2: LGHNA and YNFKEQ. The CDR3 spans 16 residues. CDR3 region: CASSRVAGGSADTQYF. DNA of the CDR3: TGTGCCAGCAGCCGGGTAGCGGGGGGGAGTGCAGATACGCAGTATTTT.

This clonotype was counted only a few times. This sequence joins TRBV7-2 and TRBJ1-1; a possible D gene is TRBD1 (5 bases). Trimming removed 3 bases from V and 4 bases from J, with 15 bases in between. Germline V gene sequence: CDR1 SGHTA, CDR2 FQGNSA. The CDR3 runs 15 residues. CDR3: CASSFGGTDLTEAFF. The CDR3 DNA reads TGTGCCAGCAGCTTCGGGGGGACGGATCTCACTGAAGCTTTCTTT.